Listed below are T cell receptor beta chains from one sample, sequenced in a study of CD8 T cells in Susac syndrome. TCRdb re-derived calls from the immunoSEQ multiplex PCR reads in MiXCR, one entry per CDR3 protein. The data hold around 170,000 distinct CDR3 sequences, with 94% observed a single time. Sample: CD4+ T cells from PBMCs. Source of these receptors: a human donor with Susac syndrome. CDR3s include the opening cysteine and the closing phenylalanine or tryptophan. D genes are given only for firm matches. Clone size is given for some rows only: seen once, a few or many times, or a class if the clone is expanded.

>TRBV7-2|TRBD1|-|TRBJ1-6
CASSRTGQMGAPLHF
TGTGCCAGCAGCCGAACGGGACAGATGGGCGCTCCCCTCCACTTT
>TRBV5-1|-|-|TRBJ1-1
CASSLEIRRPNTEAFF
TGCGCCAGCAGCTTGGAAATTCGGAGACCGAACACTGAAGCTTTCTTT
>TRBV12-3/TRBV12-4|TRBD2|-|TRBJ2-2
CASTITSGGAYGELFF
TGTGCCAGCACCATAACTAGCGGGGGGGCCTATGGGGAGCTGTTTTTT
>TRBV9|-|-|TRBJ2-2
CASTNWGSGELFF
TGTGCCAGCACCAACTGGGGGTCCGGGGAGCTGTTTTTT
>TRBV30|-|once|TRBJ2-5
CAALTGRETQYF
TGTGCCGCCCTGACCGGGCGGGAGACCCAGTACTTC
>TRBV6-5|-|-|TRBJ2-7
CASSYGQMQYF
TGTGCCAGCAGTTACGGCCAGATGCAGTACTTC
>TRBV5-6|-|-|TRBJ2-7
CASSSDRNYEQYF
TGTGCCAGCAGCTCCGACCGTAACTACGAGCAGTACTTC
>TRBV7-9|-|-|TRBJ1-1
CASSPVGRTTTEAFF
TGTGCCAGCAGCCCGGTGGGGCGGACCACGACTGAAGCTTTCTTT
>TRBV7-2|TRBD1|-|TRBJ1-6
CAKTTGNNSPLHF
TGTGCCAAAACGACAGGGAATAATTCACCCCTCCACTTT
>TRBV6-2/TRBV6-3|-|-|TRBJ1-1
CASSYRAGWGTEAFF
TGTGCCAGCAGTTACAGGGCAGGATGGGGCACTGAAGCTTTCTTT
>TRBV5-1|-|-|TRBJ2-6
CARSRSVAGHLLSGANVLTF
TGCGCCAGGAGCCGGTCCGTCGCGGGACACCTCCTCTCTGGGGCCAACGTCCTGACTTTC
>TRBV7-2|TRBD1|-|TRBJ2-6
CASSLRQGDGANVLTF
TGTGCCAGCAGCCTGCGACAGGGGGACGGGGCCAACGTCCTGACTTTC
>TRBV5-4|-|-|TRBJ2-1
CASSLSRPDNEQFF
TGTGCCAGCAGCTTGTCCCGGCCAGACAATGAGCAGTTCTTC
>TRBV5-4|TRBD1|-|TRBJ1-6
CASSISQGADNSPLHF
TGTGCCAGCAGCATAAGTCAGGGGGCTGATAATTCACCCCTCCACTTT
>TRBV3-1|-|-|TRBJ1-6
CASSLTFAGPYNSPLHF
TGTGCCAGCAGCCTAACCTTCGCGGGGCCGTATAATTCACCCCTCCACTTT
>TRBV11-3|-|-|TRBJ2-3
CASSSDPDTQYF
TGTGCCAGCAGCTCAGATCCAGATACGCAGTATTTT
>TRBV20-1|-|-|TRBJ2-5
CSALGELQETQYF
TGCAGTGCCCTGGGAGAGCTCCAAGAGACCCAGTACTTC
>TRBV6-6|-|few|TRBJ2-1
CASSYGLSNEQFF
TGTGCCAGCAGTTACGGCCTCAGCAATGAGCAGTTCTTC
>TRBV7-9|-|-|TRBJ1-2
CASRTTGGYGYTF
TGTGCCAGCCGGACCACGGGTGGCTATGGCTACACCTTC
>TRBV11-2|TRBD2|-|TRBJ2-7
CASSSSGGSYEQYF
TGTGCCAGCAGCTCCAGCGGGGGTTCCTACGAGCAGTACTTC
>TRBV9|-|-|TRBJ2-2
CASNGGGGNTGELFF
TGTGCCAGCAATGGGGGAGGGGGCAACACCGGGGAGCTGTTTTTT
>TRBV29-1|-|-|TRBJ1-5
CSVGEGGDQPQHF
TGCAGCGTTGGGGAGGGGGGGGATCAGCCCCAGCATTTT
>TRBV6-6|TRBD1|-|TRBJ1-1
CATSTGGGTEAFF
TGTGCCACCTCCACAGGGGGCGGCACTGAAGCTTTCTTT
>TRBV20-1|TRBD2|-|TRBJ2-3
CSAKAGGPKDTQYF
TGCAGTGCTAAAGCGGGGGGGCCAAAAGATACGCAGTATTTT
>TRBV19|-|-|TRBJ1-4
CASSIPARGGEKLFF
TGTGCCAGTAGTATCCCGGCCAGGGGAGGCGAAAAACTGTTTTTT
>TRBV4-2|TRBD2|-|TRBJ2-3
CASSLAGLAGALAPDTQYF
TGTGCCAGCAGCCTTGCGGGACTAGCGGGGGCCCTTGCCCCAGATACGCAGTATTTT
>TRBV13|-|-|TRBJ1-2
CASSPPGVSGYTF
TGTGCCAGCAGCCCCCCTGGGGTGTCGGGCTACACCTTC
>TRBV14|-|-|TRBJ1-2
CASSQDRTAYGYTF
TGTGCCAGCAGCCAAGATCGGACAGCTTATGGCTACACCTTC
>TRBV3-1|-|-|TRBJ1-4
CASENRVEEKLFF
TGTGCCAGCGAAAACAGGGTTGAAGAAAAACTGTTTTTT
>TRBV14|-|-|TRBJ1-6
CASSQVHNSPLHF
TGTGCCAGCAGCCAAGTACATAATTCACCCCTCCACTTT
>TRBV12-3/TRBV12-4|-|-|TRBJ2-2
CASSPRSNTGELFF
TGTGCCAGCAGCCCACGTTCAAACACCGGGGAGCTGTTTTTT
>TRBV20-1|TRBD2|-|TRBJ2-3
CSAREDLGGTSADTQYF
TGCAGTGCTAGAGAGGACCTTGGCGGGACTAGCGCAGATACGCAGTATTTT
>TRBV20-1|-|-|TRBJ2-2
CSASPGQNTGELFF
TGCAGTGCTAGTCCGGGACAGAACACCGGGGAGCTGTTTTTT
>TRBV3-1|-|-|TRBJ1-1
CASSLPGVRTEAFF
TGTGCCAGCAGCCTGCCCGGGGTCAGGACTGAAGCTTTCTTT
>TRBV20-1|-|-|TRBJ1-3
CSARGEGYGNTIYF
TGCAGTGCTAGAGGAGAGGGGTATGGAAACACCATATATTTT
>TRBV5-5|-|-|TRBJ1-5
CASSLGLNAYSNQPQHF
TGTGCCAGCAGCTTGGGCCTGAATGCTTATAGCAATCAGCCCCAGCATTTT
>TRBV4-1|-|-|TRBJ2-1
CASSLTGWEYNEQFF
TGCGCCAGCAGCCTCACAGGGTGGGAGTACAATGAGCAGTTCTTC
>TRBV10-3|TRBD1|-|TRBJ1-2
CAITQGGDVDGYTF
TGTGCCATCACCCAGGGGGGCGATGTGGATGGCTACACCTTC
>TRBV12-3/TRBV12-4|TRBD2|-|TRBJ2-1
CASSLLGGGAGEQFF
TGTGCCAGCAGTTTACTTGGCGGGGGGGCCGGTGAGCAGTTCTTC
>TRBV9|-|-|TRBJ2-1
CASSDGRQSNEQFF
TGTGCCAGCAGCGATGGGAGACAGAGCAATGAGCAGTTCTTC
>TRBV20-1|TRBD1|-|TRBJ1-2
CSADRQGGYTF
TGCAGTGCCGATCGACAGGGTGGCTACACCTTC
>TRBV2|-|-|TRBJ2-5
CASSGIGVETQYF
TGTGCCAGCAGTGGAATAGGGGTTGAGACCCAGTACTTC
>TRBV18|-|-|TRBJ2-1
CASSPSLDGEQFF
TGTGCCAGCTCACCCTCTTTGGACGGTGAGCAGTTCTTC
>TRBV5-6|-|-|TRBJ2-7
CASSSDWPYEQYF
TGTGCCAGCAGCTCCGACTGGCCCTACGAGCAGTACTTC